The 20 T cell receptor beta chains reported below all come from one sample, sequenced in a study of control samples from healthy donors and cancer patients. Generated by immunoSEQ multiplex PCR, the TCRdb table keeps only in-frame clones and is missing some. Of around 80,000 clones in the sample, 90% to 95% were seen once. The sample was blood. These receptor sequences come from a man aged 45-60 years in good health.

The chain employs TRBV7-2 and TRBJ1-6, with 8 bases identical to TRBD1. V lost 6 bases and J lost 10; bases outside the gene matches: 8. The CDR3 totals 14 residues. The germline V gene has CDR1 SGHTA and CDR2 FQGNSA. The CDR3 coding sequence is TGTGCCAGCAGATTTGGACAGGGAGGATCACCCCTCCACTTT. It is translated as CASRFGQGGSPLHF. Full variable domain (outside the CDR3, taken from reference TRBV7-2 and TRBJ1-6): GAGVSQSPSNKVTEKGKDVELRCDPISGHTALYWYRQSLGQGLEFLIYFQGNSAPDKSGLPSDRFSAERTGGSVSTLTIQRTQQEDSAVYLCASRFGQGGSPLHFGNGTRLTVT.

The chain combines TRBV4-3 with TRBJ1-2; D unresolved. V gave up 0 bases and J gave up 1 base, with 6 bases separating them. The CDR3 length is 14 residues. Germline CDR1 reads LGHNA; CDR2 reads YSLEER. The chain's CDR3 is CASSQERSNYGYTF. DNA of the CDR3: TGCGCCAGCAGCCAAGAGCGGAGTAACTATGGCTACACCTTC.

CDR3 loop: CASSETLGSYEQYF. DNA for the CDR3: TGTGCCAGCAGCGAGACACTTGGCTCCTACGAGCAGTACTTC. V gene TRBV3-1 (or the pseudogene TRBV3-2) combines with J gene TRBJ2-7; unclear D gene. The germline gives CDR1 LGHDT, CDR2 YNNKEL (reference sequence). The CDR3 runs 14 residues. V lost 5 bases and J 0 bases, leaving 11 bases between the germline ends.

This clone occurred a few times. The CDR3 sequence is CASSFRGGRTEAFF. As DNA, the CDR3 is TGTGCCAGCAGCTTTAGAGGGGGCCGGACTGAAGCTTTCTTT. The V call is TRBV13, the J call TRBJ1-1; the match to TRBD1 covers 7 bases. The trim removed 3 bases at V and 5 bases at J, leaving 6 bases unmatched. The germline CDR1 and CDR2 sequences are PRHDT and FYEKMQ (reference sequence). The CDR3 spans 14 residues.

The chain employs TRBV20-1 and TRBJ2-3, with 11 bases fitting TRBD2. V dropped 3 bases and J dropped 6; count of bases not matched to a gene: 11. The CDR3 is 16 amino acids. Germline CDR1 reads DFQATT; CDR2 reads SNEGSKA (reference sequence). In nucleotides, the CDR3 is TGCAGTGCTAGTATCCCCCTTGGACTAGCGGGTGATACGCAGTATTTT. This translates into CSASIPLGLAGDTQYF.

J is TRBJ2-4 and V is TRBV11-2; D tentatively fits TRBD1 or TRBD2 (5 bases each). Per the germline V gene, CDR1 is SGHAT and CDR2 is FQNNGV. The V end was cut by 0 bases, the J end by 7 bases, with 13 bases between. This CDR3 is 15 amino acids long. DNA of the CDR3: TGTGCCAGCAGCTTAGAAGGGACCTACGGGAACATTCAGTACTTC. This codes for CASSLEGTYGNIQYF.

The chain uses TRBV12-3 or TRBV12-4 and TRBJ1-1, with TRBD1 as a possible D gene (5 bases). V shed 3 bases and J shed 12 bases, with 11 bases lying between them. The CDR3 has 11 residues. The CDR3 loop reads CASSLGQKTFF. CDR3 coding DNA: TGTGCCAGCAGTTTGGGGCAGAAAACTTTCTTT.

V gene TRBV6-5 combines with J gene TRBJ1-5; TRBD1 matches 7 bases. The CDR3 is made up of 14 amino acids. CDR1 MNHEY and CDR2 SVGAGI come from the germline V gene. Unmatched junction bases numbered 10, after V lost 6 bases and J lost 8 bases. This CDR3 is CASSPRGRREPQHF. The CDR3 DNA reads TGTGCCAGCAGCCCGAGGGGGCGCCGGGAGCCCCAGCATTTT.

J is TRBJ1-2 and V is TRBV24-1; D is uncertain. Germline V gene sequence: CDR1 KGHDR, CDR2 SFDVKD. V dropped 2 bases and J dropped 2 bases, with 5 bases sitting between them. The CDR3 length is 13 residues. DNA of the CDR3: TGTGCCACCAGTGATTCCGGGAACTATGGCTACACCTTC. This codes for CATSDSGNYGYTF.

This chain joins TRBV27 and TRBJ2-7; 7 nucleotides line up with TRBD1. Per germline, CDR1 MNHEY and CDR2 SMNVEV (reference sequence). The junction had 12 bases not matched to a gene; V was cut back by 5 bases and J by 2 bases. This CDR3 has 16 amino acids. DNA for the CDR3: TGTGCCAGCAGTCCCCTATCGGGCAGGGGGACCTACGAGCAGTACTTC. Its translation is CASSPLSGRGTYEQYF.

The gene calls are TRBV24-1 and TRBJ2-1; possibly TRBD1 or TRBD2 for D (5 bases each). Germline CDR1 and CDR2: KGHDR and SFDVKD. The CDR3 spans 16 residues. Trimming left V 4 bases short and J 7 bases short, with 19 bases between. The CDR3 loop reads CATSDPGSPGLNEQFF. In DNA form, the CDR3 reads TGTGCCACCAGTGACCCCGGGTCTCCGGGGCTAAATGAGCAGTTCTTC.

The rearrangement links TRBV6-5 to TRBJ1-6; the match to TRBD1 covers 7 bases. The germline gives CDR1 MNHEY, CDR2 SVGAGI. This CDR3 comprises 14 residues. V shed 0 bases, J shed 10 bases, and the junction held 3 bases outside the gene matches. DNA of the CDR3: TGTGCCAGCAGTTACTCCAGGGGGGACTCACCCCTCCACTTT. It is translated as CASSYSRGDSPLHF.

V usage is TRBV6-1 and J usage is TRBJ1-5; the match to TRBD1 covers 8 bases. With V trimmed by 4 bases and J by 0 bases, 5 bases remained unmatched. The CDR3 spans 16 residues. Germline V lookup: CDR1 MNHNS, CDR2 SASEGT. CDR3 residues: CASSGPTGVSNQPQHF. CDR3 DNA sequence: TGTGCCAGCAGTGGCCCGACAGGGGTTAGCAATCAGCCCCAGCATTTT.

The sample holds one count of this clone. The CDR3 DNA reads as TGCGCCAGCAGCGGTACAGGGGGAGGGAATTCACCCCTCCACTTT. Protein sequence: CASSGTGGGNSPLHF. V usage is TRBV5-1 and J usage is TRBJ1-6, with 8 bases matching TRBD1. CDR1 and CDR2 from the germline V gene are SGHRS and YFSETQ. This CDR3 is built from 15 residues. V lost 4 bases to trimming and J lost 7 bases; unmatched junction nucleotides: 7.

The chain joins TRBV5-6 to TRBJ2-1; 8 bases match TRBD1. CDR3 size: 14 residues. Germline values: CDR1 SGHDT, CDR2 YYEEEE. Trimming removed 2 bases from V and 5 bases from J; junction bases left unmatched: 3. Here the CDR3 DNA reads TGTGCCAGCAGCTTCGGACAGGGCAACAATGAGCAGTTCTTC. This gives the protein CASSFGQGNNEQFF.

V gene TRBV7-2 combines with J gene TRBJ2-1; TRBD2 is a possible D gene (5 bases). V lost 2 bases, J lost 2 bases, and 13 bases lay in between. Germline CDR1 SGHTA, CDR2 FQGNSA. The length of the CDR3 is 16 residues. CDR3 DNA: TGTGCCAGCAGCTTATTTAGGAGCGGAACCTACAATGAGCAGTTCTTC. Translating it yields CASSLFRSGTYNEQFF.

The V gene is TRBV6-5, the J gene TRBJ1-4; D is unclear. The CDR3 loop spans 15 amino acids. In germline, CDR1 is MNHEY, CDR2 SVGAGI. The V end lost 5 bases, the J end lost 2 bases, and 12 bases lay between the germline ends. The CDR3 DNA follows: TGTGCCAGCAGTCCCAGGAGGGTCACTAATGAAAAACTGTTTTTT. Translating it yields CASSPRRVTNEKLFF.

The V call is TRBV6-5, the J call TRBJ2-5; 9 bases are a match to TRBD2. Germline V CDR1 and CDR2: MNHEY, SVGAGI. Trimming removed 7 bases from V and 4 bases from J; junction bases left unmatched: 4. The CDR3 spans 13 residues. The CDR3: CASIRGGAETQYF. The CDR3, as DNA: TGTGCCAGCATACGCGGGGGGGCAGAGACCCAGTACTTC.

This chain connects TRBV29-1 to TRBJ2-3; TRBD2 matches at 8 bases. Looked up from germline, CDR1 is SQVTM and CDR2 is ANQGSEA. This CDR3 is built from 15 residues. The V segment lost 3 bases and the J segment 2 bases; nucleotides outside the gene matches: 7. CDR3 in DNA: TGCAGCGTTGAGGTTAGCGGGATGTTCACAGATACGCAGTATTTT. Amino acid sequence: CSVEVSGMFTDTQYF.

V gene TRBV19 combines with J gene TRBJ1-4, with D tentatively TRBD1 (6 bases). The CDR3 extends over 16 amino acids. Germline V lookup: CDR1 LNHDA, CDR2 SQIVND (reference sequence). Between the trimmed V and J ends, which lost 5 bases and 0 bases, there was a span of 13 bases. DNA of the CDR3: TGTGCCAGTAGTCCCTCCTGGACAGCAACTAATGAAAAACTGTTTTTT. The encoded protein is CASSPSWTATNEKLFF. Based on the CDR3 plus reference TRBV19 and TRBJ1-4, the full variable domain is DGGITQSPKYLFRKEGQNVTLSCEQNLNHDAMYWYRQDPGQGLRLIYYSQIVNDFQKGDIAEGYSVSREKKESFPLTVTSAQKNPTAFYLCASSPSWTATNEKLFFGSGTQLSVL.